This T cell receptor (beta chain) derives from a study of patients and donors after allogeneic stem cell transplantation. TCRdb recomputed calls from the RT-PCR reads with MiXCR, one row per CDR3 protein. The table shows about a million distinct CDR3 sequences, with approximately 18% occurring only once. Trimming took 1 base from V and 6 from J, leaving 10 bases between them. This CDR3 is built from 13 residues. Germline V gene lookup returns CDR1 SGHNT and CDR2 YENEEA. The specimen was blood, either unsorted or a sorted T cell fraction (not recorded which). The TCR sequence derives from a human donor who was either an allogeneic HSCT recipient or a stem cell or donor lymphocyte infusion donor (not recorded which). It is not recorded whose cells these are; they may come from a transplant donor. The chain carries TRBV11-3 and TRBJ2-7; D is perhaps TRBD2 (6 bases). CDR3 DNA: TGTGCCAGCAGCTTAGCGGGGAGGCGCGAGCAGTACTTC. Protein product: CASSLAGRREQYF.